This TCR beta chain was sequenced in a study of shared clonotypes between healthy human individuals. The repertoire was sequenced with immunoSEQ multiplex PCR; TCRdb's copy has only in-frame clones and lacks some. Of about a million clones detected, roughly 70% appear once; the ten largest clones hold nearly 1.5%. CDR3 size: 13 residues. Trimming stripped 7 bases from V and 2 bases from J, with 12 bases between. From germline, CDR1 is SGHRS and CDR2 YFSETQ. Those who donated, Caucasian adults without exception, all lived in Nashville, Tennessee. Material for sequencing was memory CD4+ T cells sorted from blood. Subset defined: CD45RA-negative fraction. J is TRBJ2-5 and V is TRBV5-1; possible D gene TRBD1, 6 bases. The TCR was taken from a man aged 18 to 35 in good health. CDR3 coding DNA: TGCGCCAGCCGGACAGTGGGACAAGAGACCCAGTACTTC. It codes for CASRTVGQETQYF.